This T cell receptor (beta chain) was identified in a study of beta chain features in type 1 diabetes. For the study at large: Healthy donors, compared against patients, showed similar age, gender and cell yields. Analysis included around 110,000,000 sorted cells drawn from all samples. Study-level points and caveats: The analysis here could not establish whether HLA type shapes TCRB rearrangement.

Germline loops: CDR1 SQVTM, CDR2 ANQGSEA. V lost 6 bases and J 1 base, leaving 18 bases between the germline ends. The CDR3 length is 15 residues. The investigators reverse transcribed all of the isolated RNA, so they sequenced expressed TCRB transcripts. Method: immunoSEQ multiplex PCR; TCRdb's copy keeps in-frame clones and lacks some. The table has 900,000 or so clones, roughly 16% seen once; the top ten hold 0.02% to 0.025%. CD45RO/CCR7/CD25/CD127/CD95/CD27 separated CD4+ naive, central memory, regulatory and stem cell-like memory cells by sorting. As to this clone: Its cognate antigen is unknown.

This TCR was sampled from a woman aged 18-30 years in good health. The sequenced sample was naive CD4+ T cells from blood. The V call is TRBV29-1, the J call TRBJ1-2; TRBD1 is a possible D gene (5 bases). For the CDR3, the DNA is TGCAGCGTCGTGGGGAGGGGAAAGGGTAACTATGGCTACACCTTC. Its protein is CSVVGRGKGNYGYTF. Together with reference TRBV29-1 and TRBJ1-2, the CDR3 gives the full variable domain: SAVISQKPSRDICQRGTSLTIQCQVDSQVTMMFWYRQQPGQSLTLIATANQGSEATYESGFVIDKFPISRPNLTFSTLTVSNMSPEDSSIYLCSVVGRGKGNYGYTFGSGTRLTVV.